This passage covers 2 T cell receptor beta chains from one sample sequenced in a study of patients and donors after allogeneic stem cell transplantation. Each CDR3 protein gets one entry after TCRdb re-called the RT-PCR reads with MiXCR. The data show 150,000 to 200,000 distinct CDR3 sequences, approximately 30% seen once. The sample taken for sequencing was blood, either unsorted or a sorted T cell fraction (not recorded which). Receptor source: a human donor who was either an allogeneic HSCT recipient or a stem cell or donor lymphocyte infusion donor (not recorded which). It is not recorded whose cells these are; they may come from a transplant donor.

The chain joins TRBV5-4 to TRBJ2-1; D may correspond to TRBD1 or TRBD2 (6 bases each). Germline CDR1 and CDR2: SGHNT and YYREEE (reference sequence). The V gene lost 4 bases and the J gene lost 5 bases, with 22 bases spanning the gap. The CDR3 sequence is 17 residues long. In DNA, the CDR3 is TGTGCCAGCAGCCCCGGGGGCCAAGCGACTTGGGACAATGAGCAGTTCTTC. Translation gives CASSPGGQATWDNEQFF.

This chain uses TRBV9 with TRBJ2-1, with no clear D. This CDR3 has 14 residues. V was clipped by 4 bases and J by 5 bases, with 13 bases between them. Germline V CDR1 and CDR2: SGDLS, YYNGEE. This CDR3 is CASSPLVFDNEQFF. CDR3 DNA: TGTGCCAGCAGCCCCCTAGTATTCGACAATGAGCAGTTCTTC.